This TCR beta chain was sequenced during a study of identical twins. Study-wide results and caveats: A lower insertion count was a feature of abundant cord blood beta clonotypes, with no such feature in memory repertoires.

The germline V gene encodes CDR1 MNHNS and CDR2 SASEGT. V was clipped by 4 bases and J by 3 bases, with 15 bases between them. The CDR3 contains 16 residues. TCRdb called the 5' RACE reads again in MiXCR, with one record for every CDR3 protein. The sample shows 400,000 to 500,000 distinct CDR3 sequences, about a fifth of them seen only once. This clonotype was seen a few times. Antigen specificity is unknown. Sequences were obtained from naive T cells sorted from blood. This receptor was obtained from a man aged 45-65 years in good health. This sequence joins TRBV6-1 and TRBJ2-2, with D maybe TRBD1 (5 bases). CDR3 bases: TGTGCCAGCAGTGCCTACCATAGGGGTTACACCGGGGAGCTGTTTTTT. This translates into CASSAYHRGYTGELFF.